The table lists the clone carrying this T cell receptor beta chain with a few counts. Its matching antigen is unknown. The data were taken from a study of cytomegalovirus exposure and HLA in healthy donors. Study results and limitations: CMV antigen specificity of three CMV-associated chains was confirmed in vitro.

Germline assignment: CDR1 SGHRS and CDR2 YFSETQ. The CDR3 extends over 15 amino acids. V lost 0 bases to trimming and J lost 9 bases; unmatched junction nucleotides: 12. PCR was performed using 60 Vbeta and 13 Jbeta primers. Data came from immunoSEQ multiplex PCR; TCRdb stores just in-frame clones and leaves some out. The sample holds about 120,000 clones; roughly 8.6% are singletons and the top ten take around 6.1%. V gene TRBV5-1 combines with J gene TRBJ2-7; TRBD1 agrees at 7 bases. The clonotype comes from a woman aged 40 to 50 in good health and CMV-seropositive. Sequenced: PBMCs. CDR3 sequence (DNA): TGCGCCAGCAGCTTGGCCAACCAGGGGGTTGATGTGCAGTACTTC. It codes for CASSLANQGVDVQYF. The complete variable domain, with remaining parts taken from reference TRBV5-1 and TRBJ2-7, reads KAGVTQTPRYLIKTRGQQVTLSCSPISGHRSVSWYQQTPGQGLQFLFEYFSETQRNKGNFPGRFSGRQFSNSRSEMNVSTLELGDSALYLCASSLANQGVDVQYFGPGTRLTVT.